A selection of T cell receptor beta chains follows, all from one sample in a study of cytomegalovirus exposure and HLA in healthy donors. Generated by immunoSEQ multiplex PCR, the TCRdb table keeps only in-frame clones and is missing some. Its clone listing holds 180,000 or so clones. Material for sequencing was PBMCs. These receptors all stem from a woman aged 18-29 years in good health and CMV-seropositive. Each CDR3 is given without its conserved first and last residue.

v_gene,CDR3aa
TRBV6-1,ASSERGRSRGYEQY
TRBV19,ASSIMKTSTDTQY
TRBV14,ASSPGTGFRLNTEAF
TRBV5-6,ASSVTSGSRQETQY
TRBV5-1,ASSLVGHSYGYT
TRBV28,ASSLATGAPVEQY
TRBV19,ASSSTGNQPQH
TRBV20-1,SAIDDSEAF
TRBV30,AWSVLGRDEKLF
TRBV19,ASSIAGQGTPLH
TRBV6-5,ASSSRGPGRDTQY
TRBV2,ASRSLEHTEAF
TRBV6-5,ASSYSRRPTGELF
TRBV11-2,ASSLEGSNQPQH
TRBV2,ASGGTPSGYT
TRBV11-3,ASSDRVGTEAF
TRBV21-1,ASIQGGGYGYT
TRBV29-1,SVGVSGGQETQY
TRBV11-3,ASSPRSPNSPLH
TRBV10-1,ASSESELAGVDTQY
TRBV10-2,ASSWASGREGDTQY
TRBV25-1,ASSPTTSGRAGEQF
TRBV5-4,ASGKDREKLF
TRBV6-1,ASRTANTEAF
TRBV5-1,ASSYGTGGREQY
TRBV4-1,ASRAGLAGVNEQF
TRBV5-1,ASSLDGSQPQH
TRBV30,AWSRDGSNVGYGYT
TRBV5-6,ASSLSVIQDTDTQY
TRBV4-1,ASSQRRGSGANVLT
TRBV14,ASSQTTGTVAYGYT
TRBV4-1,ASGHSDSWGNQPQH
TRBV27,ASSSGVRRKGTDTQY
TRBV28,ASSLFSLGGGAGELF
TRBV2,ASGVREVTEAF
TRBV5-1,ASSFAGGTDTQY
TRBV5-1,ASSAAGLGYEQY
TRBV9,ASNRGRYSYNEQF
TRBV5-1,ASSLEGGGNQPQH